The rows below give T cell receptor beta chains drawn from one sample of a study of OX40 agonist ivuxolimab in advanced cancers. The assay was immunoSEQ multiplex PCR, and TCRdb's table has in-frame clones only and misses some. The profile shows around 72,000 clones, around 90% of them singletons. The specimen was CD4+ or CD8+ T cells sorted from blood, collected in a trial of the OX40 agonist ivuxolimab. These receptors came from an adult with an advanced solid tumor such as melanoma, head and neck, liver or kidney cancer. The conserved cysteine and the conserved F or W are not part of the CDR3 here.

V: TRBV5-1
J: TRBJ1-1
CDR3: ASSLGSQNTEAF

V: TRBV5-8
J: TRBJ1-3
CDR3: ASSPGLLGGNTIY

V: TRBV19
J: TRBJ1-5
CDR3: ASNQDRGKNQPQH

V: TRBV9
J: TRBJ2-1
CDR3: ASSVAQGVSNEQF

V: TRBV27
J: TRBJ2-1
CDR3: ASSLLPPSGDFPVRFLDEQF

V: TRBV6-1
J: TRBJ2-1
CDR3: ASSDTGGPYNEQF

V: TRBV6-5
J: TRBJ1-1
CDR3: ASSYTGQGNTEAF

V: TRBV7-9
J: TRBJ1-2
CDR3: ASSPNRRGYT

V: TRBV7-9
J: TRBJ2-7
CDR3: ASSLAGTYEQY

V: TRBV28
J: TRBJ2-7
CDR3: ASSSPGERASYEQY

V: TRBV29-1
J: TRBJ1-2
CDR3: SVEIVAGEGYT

V: TRBV18
J: TRBJ2-5
CDR3: ASSSGTGISGTQY

V: TRBV6-1
J: TRBJ1-4
CDR3: ATRLSGATNEKLF

V: TRBV5-6
J: TRBJ2-7
CDR3: ASSFWDRMYEQY

V: TRBV9
J: TRBJ2-7
CDR3: ASSVAADAYEQY

V: TRBV19
J: TRBJ1-4
CDR3: ASSLDRGGKEKLF

V: TRBV4-1
J: TRBJ2-3
CDR3: ASSQQGTDTQY

V: TRBV5-3
J: TRBJ2-7
CDR3: ARSLYRQGPYEQY

V: TRBV28
J: TRBJ1-1
CDR3: ASSLGGATNTEAF

V: TRBV19
J: TRBJ2-2
CDR3: ASSRTAGGYTGELF

V: TRBV6-5
J: TRBJ2-5
CDR3: ASRPRGGLQETQY

V: TRBV30
J: TRBJ2-7
CDR3: AWSVQLAGGVEQY

V: TRBV6-5
J: TRBJ2-7
CDR3: ASSESGRDYEQY

V: TRBV9
J: TRBJ2-2
CDR3: ASSVNTGELF

V: TRBV10-3
J: TRBJ1-2
CDR3: AIRDTNYGYT

V: TRBV2
J: TRBJ2-2
CDR3: ASNQQGATNTGELF

V: TRBV5-1
J: TRBJ2-3
CDR3: ASSKASAGGADTQY

V: TRBV11-2
J: TRBJ2-5
CDR3: ASSRQPGQGVTQY

V: TRBV10-2
J: TRBJ1-5
CDR3: ASDRGLNQPQH

V: TRBV2
J: TRBJ2-7
CDR3: ASSSATGISYEQY

V: TRBV7-3
J: TRBJ2-3
CDR3: ASSLDRGDTQY

V: TRBV6-1
J: TRBJ2-5
CDR3: ASWRETQY

V: TRBV10-2
J: TRBJ2-7
CDR3: ASSKGQIYEQY

V: TRBV19
J: TRBJ1-2
CDR3: ASSTSGGSYGYT

V: TRBV18
J: TRBJ2-2
CDR3: ASSPRTLQGADTGELF

V: TRBV28
J: TRBJ2-7
CDR3: ASSLPQGAYEQY

V: TRBV6-6
J: TRBJ2-7
CDR3: ASSFGDRGSSEQY

V: TRBV7-3
J: TRBJ2-3
CDR3: ASSMGPTDTQY

V: TRBV10-2
J: TRBJ2-2
CDR3: ASRFGQGNTGELF

V: TRBV10-3
J: TRBJ2-3
CDR3: AISESWTGVTDTQY

V: TRBV19
J: TRBJ2-5
CDR3: ASSIGQIYQETQY

V: TRBV29-1
J: TRBJ2-3
CDR3: SVAQAASTDTQY